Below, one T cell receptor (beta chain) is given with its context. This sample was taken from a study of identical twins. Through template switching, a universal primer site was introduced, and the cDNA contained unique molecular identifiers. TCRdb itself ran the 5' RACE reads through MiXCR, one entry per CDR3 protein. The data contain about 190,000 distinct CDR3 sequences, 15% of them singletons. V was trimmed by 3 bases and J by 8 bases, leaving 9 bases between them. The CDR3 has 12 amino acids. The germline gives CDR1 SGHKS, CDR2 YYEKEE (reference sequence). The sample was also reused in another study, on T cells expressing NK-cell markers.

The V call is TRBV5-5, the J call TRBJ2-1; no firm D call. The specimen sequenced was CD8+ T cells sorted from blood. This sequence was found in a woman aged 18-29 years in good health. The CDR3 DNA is TGTGCCAGCAGCTCCCCCCGGCATGAGCAGTTCTTC. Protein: CASSSPRHEQFF.